This T cell receptor beta chain was sequenced in a study of cytomegalovirus exposure and HLA in healthy donors. Findings and caveats of the study: What a later analysis reportedly showed was that an Asian-associated ancestry cluster had fewer N-insertions than the roughly 670-donor mean. TCR beta V- and J-gene trimming was later associated with a missense DCLRE1C variant. HLA restriction was apparent for most CMV-associated TCR beta chains in a later analysis.

CDR1 is MDHEN, CDR2 SYDVKM, per germline. The CDR3 loop spans 15 amino acids. The ends were cut back, 7 bases at V and 1 base at J, with 16 bases in the middle. This PCR relied on a set of 60 Vbeta primers and 13 Jbeta primers. Profiling relied on immunoSEQ multiplex PCR, and the TCRdb table lists in-frame clones only, not all of them. The table lists approximately 170,000 clones, about 85% of them singletons. A word on this clone: Antigen specificity is unknown.

This receptor was identified in a boy aged 2 to 10 in good health and CMV-seronegative. Sequencing was carried out using PBMCs. The V and J genes are TRBV28 and TRBJ1-1; TRBD1 is a possible D gene (5 bases). The CDR3 sequence is CASTLGGERNTEAFF. The CDR3 DNA reads TGTGCCAGCACCCTCGGGGGGGAAAGGAACACTGAAGCTTTCTTT.